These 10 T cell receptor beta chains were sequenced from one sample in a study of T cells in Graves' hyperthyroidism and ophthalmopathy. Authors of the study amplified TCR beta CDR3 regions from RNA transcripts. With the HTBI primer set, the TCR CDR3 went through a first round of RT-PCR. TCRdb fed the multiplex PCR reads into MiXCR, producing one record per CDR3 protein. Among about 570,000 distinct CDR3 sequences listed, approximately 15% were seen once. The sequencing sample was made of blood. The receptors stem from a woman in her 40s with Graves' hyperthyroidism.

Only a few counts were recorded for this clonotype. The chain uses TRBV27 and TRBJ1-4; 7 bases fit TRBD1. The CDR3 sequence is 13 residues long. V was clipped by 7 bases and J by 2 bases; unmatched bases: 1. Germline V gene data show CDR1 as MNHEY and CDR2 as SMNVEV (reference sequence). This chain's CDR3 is CASKQGTNEKLFF. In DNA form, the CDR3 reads TGTGCCAGCAAACAGGGGACTAATGAAAAACTGTTTTTT.

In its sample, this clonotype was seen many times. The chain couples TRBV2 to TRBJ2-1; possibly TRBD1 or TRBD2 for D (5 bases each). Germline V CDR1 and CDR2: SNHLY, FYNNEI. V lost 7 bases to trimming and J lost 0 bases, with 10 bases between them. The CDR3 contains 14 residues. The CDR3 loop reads CASTGTSSYNEQFF. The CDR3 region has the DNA TGTGCCAGCACCGGGACCAGCTCCTACAATGAGCAGTTCTTC.

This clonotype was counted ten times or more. The CDR3 sequence is CASSLDSLSRGNIQYF. CDR3 bases: TGTGCCAGCAGCTTAGATTCCCTCAGCAGAGGAAACATTCAGTACTTC. The chain links TRBV11-1 to TRBJ2-4; D unresolved. V dropped 1 base and J dropped 6 bases, with 16 bases sitting between them. The CDR3 contains 16 residues. Germline V gene sequence: CDR1 SGHAT, CDR2 FQDESV (reference sequence).

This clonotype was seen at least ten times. The CDR3 DNA is TGTGCCAGCAGCAAGCCGGGACAGGTGAACACTGAAGCTTTCTTT. It yields the protein CASSKPGQVNTEAFF. The chain is built from TRBV5-8 and TRBJ1-1, with 8 nucleotides matching TRBD1. V lost 4 bases to trimming and J lost 0 bases; unmatched junction nucleotides: 5. This CDR3 region has 15 residues. Germline V gene data show CDR1 as SGHTS and CDR2 as YDEGEE.

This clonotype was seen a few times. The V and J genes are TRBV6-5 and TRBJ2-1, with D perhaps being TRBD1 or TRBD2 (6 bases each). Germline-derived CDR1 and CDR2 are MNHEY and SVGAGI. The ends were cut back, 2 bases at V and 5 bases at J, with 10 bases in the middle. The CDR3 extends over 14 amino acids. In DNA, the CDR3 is TGTGCCAGCAGTTACCGAGGGGGGCACAATGAGCAGTTCTTC. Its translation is CASSYRGGHNEQFF.

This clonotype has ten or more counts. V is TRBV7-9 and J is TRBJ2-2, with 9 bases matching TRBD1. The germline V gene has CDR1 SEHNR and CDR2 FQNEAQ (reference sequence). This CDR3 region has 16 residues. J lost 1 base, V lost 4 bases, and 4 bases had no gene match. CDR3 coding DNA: TGTGCCAGCAGCTCATCGGACAGGGGGAACACCGGGGAGCTGTTTTTT. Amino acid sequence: CASSSSDRGNTGELFF.

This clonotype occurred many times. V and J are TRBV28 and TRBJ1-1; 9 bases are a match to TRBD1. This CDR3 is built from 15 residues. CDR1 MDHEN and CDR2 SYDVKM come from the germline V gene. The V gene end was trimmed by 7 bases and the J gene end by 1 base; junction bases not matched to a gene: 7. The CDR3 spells CASNTWGQGNTEAFF. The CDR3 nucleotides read TGTGCCAGCAACACCTGGGGACAGGGGAACACTGAAGCTTTCTTT.

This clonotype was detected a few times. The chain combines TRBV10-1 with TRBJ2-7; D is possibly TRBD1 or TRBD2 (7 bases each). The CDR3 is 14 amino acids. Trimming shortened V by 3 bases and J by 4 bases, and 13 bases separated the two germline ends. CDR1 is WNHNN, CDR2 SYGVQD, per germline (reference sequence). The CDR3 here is CASSDGTAGYEQYF. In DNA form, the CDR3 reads TGCGCCAGCAGTGACGGGACAGCGGGGTACGAGCAGTACTTC.

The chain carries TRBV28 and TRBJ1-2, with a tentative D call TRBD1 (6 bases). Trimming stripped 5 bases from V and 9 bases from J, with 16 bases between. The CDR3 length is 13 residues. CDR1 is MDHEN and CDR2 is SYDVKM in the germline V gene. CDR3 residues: CASSLNRESRYTF. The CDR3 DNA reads TGTGCCAGCAGTCTTAACAGGGAGAGTCGCTACACCTTC.

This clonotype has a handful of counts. The CDR3 protein is CASSTSDSNQPQHF. The DNA of the CDR3 is TGTGCCAGCAGTACCTCAGATAGCAATCAGCCCCAGCATTTT. The genes are TRBV12-3 or TRBV12-4 and TRBJ1-5, with D uncertain. The ends were cut back, 5 bases at V and 0 bases at J, with 8 bases in the middle. The CDR3 sequence is 14 residues long.